Listed below are T cell receptor beta chains from one sample, sequenced in a study of T-cell reconstitution after alpha-beta-depleted transplantation in children. Each CDR3 protein gets one entry after TCRdb re-called the PCR reads with MiXCR. The table includes roughly 500,000 distinct CDR3 sequences, over 25% detected once. This sample comprised PBMCs from the stem cell graft donor, obtained from the stem cell graft. The receptors here all came from a human donor who donated a stem cell graft to a child with aplastic anemia. Each CDR3 is given with its conserved first and last residue. D genes are given only for firm matches. Size values are once, few and many counts, or a class for expanded clones, and some rows have none.

- - TRBJ2-2 TRBV7-2 TGTGCCAGCAGCTTAGCTACAACGAACACCGGGGAGCTGTTTTTT CASSLATTNTGELFF
few - TRBJ2-1 TRBV7-7 TGTGCCAGCAGCTTAGCATTTGGTAGCGACTCCTACAATGAGCAGTTCTTC CASSLAFGSDSYNEQFF
few - TRBJ2-1 TRBV5-4 TGTGCCAGCAGCTTGGAGGGAGGAAACGCGCAGTTCTTC CASSLEGGNAQFF
- - TRBJ2-5 TRBV27 TGTGCCAGCACGCCCAGGGCGGGCGGTCGAGAGGCCCAGTACTTC CASTPRAGGREAQYF
- - TRBJ1-2 TRBV12-3/TRBV12-4 TGTGCCAGCGTGGAGGGGACCTATGGCTACACCTTC CASVEGTYGYTF
- - TRBJ1-5 TRBV7-2 TGTGCCAGCAGCTCCCGCGGGGGGGGAGGGAAGCCCCAGCATTTT CASSSRGGGGKPQHF
few TRBD1 TRBJ1-2 TRBV7-9 TGTGCCAGCAGCTCAGGGATAGACAGGGCCCCCGGCGGCTACACCTTC CASSSGIDRAPGGYTF
few TRBD2 TRBJ2-1 TRBV7-2 TGTGCCAGCAGCTTCGGACTAGCGGGAGTAGATGAGCAGTTCTTC CASSFGLAGVDEQFF
- - TRBJ2-4 TRBV7-9 TGTGCCAGCAGCTCAGCCCAGGGAATCCAAAACATTCAGTACTTC CASSSAQGIQNIQYF
few - TRBJ2-5 TRBV12-3/TRBV12-4 TGTGCCAGCAGTTTTGGGGGGTTAGGTGAAGAGACCCAGTACTTC CASSFGGLGEETQYF
- - TRBJ2-7 TRBV27 TGTGCCAGCAGTTTGCGGACCCAAGGGGAGCAGTACTTC CASSLRTQGEQYF
- - TRBJ2-1 TRBV6-2/TRBV6-3 TGTGCCAGCAGTTACGGGACACCCACCAACAATGAGCAGTTCTTC CASSYGTPTNNEQFF
few TRBD2 TRBJ2-7 TRBV6-1 TGTGCCAGCAGCCCCGGGGGGGTAGCGGGTTCCTCCTACGAGCAGTACTTC CASSPGGVAGSSYEQYF
- - TRBJ2-3 TRBV5-1 TGCGCCAGCAGCTTCCAGTCCGTCGCAGATACGCAGTATTTT CASSFQSVADTQYF
- - TRBJ2-4 TRBV6-5 TGTGCCAGCAGTTACGGGGTCTGGCGGATAGCCAAAAACATTCAGTACTTC CASSYGVWRIAKNIQYF
- TRBD2 TRBJ2-3 TRBV25-1 TGTGCCAGCAGAGGACTAGCGGGCAACACAGATACGCAGTATTTT CASRGLAGNTDTQYF
- - TRBJ2-1 TRBV5-6 TGTGCCAGCAGCCGGAGGGCCCTCTACAATGAGCAGTTCTTC CASSRRALYNEQFF